These 27 T cell receptor beta chains were all obtained from the same sample, sequenced in a study of post-analysis software for immune sequencing data. Overall study findings and caveats: A handful of TRBV segments occurring more often in patients than controls included TRBV5-6, TRBV5-1 and TRBV20-1.

Unique molecular identifiers were carried by the TCR beta cDNA libraries. TCRdb passed the PCR reads through MiXCR, listing each CDR3 protein once. The data show roughly 700,000 distinct CDR3 sequences, roughly 29% seen once. Antigens for these TCRs are unknown. Sequencing input: blood. These receptors were obtained from a girl aged 5 to 17 with multiple sclerosis.

The chain joins TRBV15 to TRBJ1-2; tentative D call: TRBD1 (5 bases). Germline CDR1 and CDR2: LNHNV and YYDKDF (reference sequence). The CDR3 sequence is 13 residues long. V was cut by 6 bases and J by 6 bases, with 14 bases left in between. In DNA, the CDR3 is TGTGCCACCAGTCCCGCCGGGGGTGATGGCTACACCTTC. Encoded protein: CATSPAGGDGYTF.

This clonotype was observed a handful of times. V is TRBV21-1 and J is TRBJ2-3. TRBV21-1 is described as a pseudogene. This CDR3 is built from 17 residues. CDR3 residues: CASSKRKAIKSTDTQYF. The DNA of the CDR3 is TGTGCCAGCAGCAAACGCAAGGCGATTAAGTCAACAGATACGCAGTATTTT.

V is TRBV20-1 and J is TRBJ2-6; possibly TRBD2 for D (5 bases). The V gene's germline CDR1 is DFQATT and CDR2 SNEGSKA (reference sequence). The CDR3 loop spans 21 amino acids. The V gene lost 3 bases and the J gene lost 0 bases, with 27 bases spanning the gap. CDR3 loop: CSASLNGFGVWERSGANVLTF. For the CDR3, the DNA is TGCAGTGCTAGTTTAAACGGTTTCGGAGTGTGGGAGCGCTCTGGGGCCAACGTCCTGACTTTC.

In this sample, this clonotype turned up a few times. The V and J genes are TRBV15 and TRBJ2-1; D tentatively reads TRBD1 or TRBD2 (5 bases each). Germline V gene data show CDR1 as LNHNV and CDR2 as YYDKDF (reference sequence). This CDR3 is 13 amino acids long. Trimming pared 5 bases from V and 9 bases from J, leaving 14 bases between. The CDR3 DNA is TGTGCCACCAGCGGGCCCAGGGCGGGTGAGCAGTTCTTC. It translates to CATSGPRAGEQFF.

The chain links TRBV7-8 to TRBJ2-5, with unresolved D. Germline values: CDR1 SGHVS, CDR2 FQNEAQ. V lost 1 base and J lost 1, with 13 bases in between. This CDR3 has 16 amino acids. The CDR3 region has the DNA TGTGCCAGCAGCTTAGTAGGCCGACTGGTCCAAGAGACCCAGTACTTC. It translates to CASSLVGRLVQETQYF. Drawing the rest from reference TRBV7-8 and TRBJ2-5, the complete variable domain is GAGVSQSPRYKVAKRGQDVALRCDPISGHVSLFWYQQALGQGPEFLTYFQNEAQLDKSGLPSDRFFAERPEGSVSTLKIQRTQQEDSAVYLCASSLVGRLVQETQYFGPGTRLLVL.

The chain joins TRBV6-6 to TRBJ1-1; the D gene is possibly TRBD1 (5 bases). This CDR3 has 14 residues. In germline, CDR1 is MNHNY, CDR2 SVGAGI (reference sequence). The ends were cut back, 11 bases at V and 1 base at J, with 17 bases in the middle. DNA for the CDR3: TGTGCCGGTTCTGCGCGGGGGAAGAACACTGAAGCTTTCTTT. Translation: CAGSARGKNTEAFF.

The chain carries TRBV5-1 and TRBJ1-6; no clear D. The CDR3 is 16 residues long. With 4 bases removed from V and 4 bases from J, the gap between germline ends came to 15 bases. The germline gives CDR1 SGHRS, CDR2 YFSETQ. CDR3 residues: CASSPSGSIYNSPLHF. CDR3 DNA sequence: TGCGCCAGCAGCCCCTCGGGCAGCATATATAATTCACCCCTCCACTTT.

This clonotype was counted only a few times. The rearrangement links TRBV5-1 to TRBJ1-2; perhaps TRBD1 as D (6 bases). Germline assignment: CDR1 SGHRS and CDR2 YFSETQ. CDR3 size: 15 residues. Trimming took 3 bases from V and 4 from J, leaving 16 bases between them. CDR3 in amino acids: CASSYDRLSGYGYTF. The CDR3, as DNA: TGCGCCAGCAGCTACGACAGGTTGTCGGGCTATGGCTACACCTTC.

The rearrangement uses TRBV5-6 and TRBJ2-1, with TRBD2 identical over 8 bases. The ends lost 7 bases at V and 13 bases at J; junction bases unmatched: 10. This CDR3 is built from 12 residues. Germline CDR1 reads SGHDT; CDR2 reads YYEEEE. The CDR3 sequence: CASGPSGGGQFF. CDR3 nucleotide sequence: TGTGCCAGCGGCCCGAGCGGGGGTGGTCAGTTCTTC.

This clonotype was observed a few times. The chain combines TRBV11-2 with TRBJ2-1; D is undetermined. Germline V gene data show CDR1 as SGHAT and CDR2 as FQNNGV. With 5 bases removed from V and 9 bases from J, the gap between germline ends came to 11 bases. CDR3 length: 12 residues. CDR3 sequence: CASSPGSSEQFF. CDR3 sequence (DNA): TGTGCCAGCAGCCCCGGGTCGAGTGAGCAGTTCTTC.

This clonotype was counted only a few times. The chain joins TRBV11-1 to TRBJ1-2; D is possibly TRBD1 (5 bases). V lost 3 bases, J lost 7 bases, and 18 bases lay in between. The CDR3 has 15 residues. Per germline, CDR1 SGHAT and CDR2 FQDESV (reference sequence). Here the CDR3 DNA reads TGTGCCAGCAGCTTCTCCGGGACCCAATCGGGTGGCTACACCTTC. Its translation is CASSFSGTQSGGYTF.

The chain combines TRBV20-1 with TRBJ1-2; D not resolved. The CDR3 has 14 amino acids. Per germline, CDR1 DFQATT and CDR2 SNEGSKA (reference sequence). V was clipped by 1 base and J by 3 bases, with 12 bases between them. CDR3 nucleotide sequence: TGCAGTGCTAGAGGACCCACCACGGACTATGGCTACACCTTC. It translates to CSARGPTTDYGYTF.

The genes are TRBV10-3 and TRBJ2-7, with a possible D match to TRBD2 (5 bases). This CDR3 has 15 amino acids. V lost 0 bases and J lost 3, with 12 bases in between. Germline CDR1 is ENHRY and CDR2 is SYGVKD. The CDR3 nucleotides read TGTGCCATCAGTGAGTCGAAACTAGTGAACTACGAGCAGTACTTC. This encodes CAISESKLVNYEQYF.

V and J are TRBV27 and TRBJ1-4; TRBD1 matches at 8 bases. The CDR3 has 20 residues. Germline CDR1 reads MNHEY; CDR2 reads SMNVEV (reference sequence). V gave up 2 bases and J gave up 0 bases; unmatched junction bases: 14. CDR3 sequence: CASSLLRDRLLDATNEKLFF. As DNA, the CDR3 is TGTGCCAGCAGTTTACTTCGGGACAGGCTTCTAGATGCAACTAATGAAAAACTGTTTTTT.

The rearrangement joins TRBV20-1 to TRBJ2-1, with D unclear. The CDR3 is 15 residues long. The V and J ends lost 1 base and 2 bases respectively, with 12 bases between them. Germline V gene data show CDR1 as DFQATT and CDR2 as SNEGSKA (reference sequence). Written as DNA, the CDR3 is TGCAGTGCTAGAGCTGAGACTGGCACCTACAATGAGCAGTTCTTC. This gives the protein CSARAETGTYNEQFF.

This chain links TRBV11-2 with TRBJ1-2; TRBD1 is a possible D gene (6 bases). CDR3 length: 16 residues. Trimming cost V 4 bases and J 4 bases, with 19 bases left between them. CDR1 SGHAT and CDR2 FQNNGV come from the germline V gene. The CDR3, as DNA: TGTGCCAGCAGCTCAATGGGGAGACAGGAAGGCTATGGCTACACCTTC. This gives the protein CASSSMGRQEGYGYTF.

A few counts support this clonotype. J is TRBJ2-4 and V is TRBV5-5; TRBD1 agrees at 11 bases. Germline lookup yields CDR1 SGHKS and CDR2 YYEKEE (reference sequence). With V trimmed by 4 bases and J by 8 bases, 8 bases remained unmatched. This CDR3 has 15 amino acids. Here the CDR3 reads CASSPRTGGVYIQYF. CDR3 in DNA: TGTGCCAGCAGCCCCAGGACAGGGGGCGTTTACATTCAGTACTTC. Filled out from reference TRBV5-5 and TRBJ2-4, the complete variable domain reads DAGVTQSPTHLIKTRGQQVTLRCSPISGHKSVSWYQQVLGQGPQFIFQYYEKEERGRGNFPDRFSARQFPNYSSELNVNALLLGDSALYLCASSPRTGGVYIQYFGAGTRLSVL.

This clonotype appeared many times. The V gene is TRBV7-9, the J gene TRBJ1-5; 8 nucleotides match TRBD1. The V segment lost 2 bases and the J segment 4 bases; nucleotides outside the gene matches: 10. Germline V gives CDR1 SEHNR, CDR2 FQNEAQ (reference sequence). The CDR3 totals 17 residues. The CDR3 DNA follows: TGTGCCAGCAGCTTATGGCAGGGGGCCTCCTCTAATCAGCCCCAGCATTTT. Its protein is CASSLWQGASSNQPQHF.

The count of this clonotype is one. J is TRBJ1-4 and V is TRBV28; D remains ambiguous. Trimming stripped 2 bases from V and 8 bases from J, with 12 bases between. The V gene's germline CDR1 is MDHEN and CDR2 SYDVKM. This CDR3 is built from 14 residues. The CDR3 DNA reads as TGTGCCAGCAGTTTAAGGCGGGCTAGGGAAAAACTGTTTTTT. This sequence encodes CASSLRRAREKLFF.

The rearrangement joins TRBV7-9 to TRBJ2-4; 8 bases align to TRBD1. Gene TRBJ2-5 matches the end of the DNA better, so the J call may be wrong. The CDR3 runs 14 residues. Germline V lookup: CDR1 SEHNR, CDR2 FQNEAQ (reference sequence). This chain's CDR3 is CASSPVDRAETQYF. The CDR3 bases are TGTGCCAGCAGCCCCGTGGACAGGGCTGAGACCCAGTACTTC.

The V gene is TRBV5-5, the J gene TRBJ1-1, with TRBD1 as a possible D gene (6 bases). The CDR3 contains 15 residues. Trimming pared 5 bases from V and 3 bases from J, leaving 17 bases between. From germline, CDR1 is SGHKS and CDR2 YYEKEE (reference sequence). CDR3: CASSRTGSTDTEAFF. The DNA of the CDR3 is TGTGCCAGCAGTCGTACAGGGTCAACTGACACTGAAGCTTTCTTT.

The chain has TRBV27 and TRBJ2-3, with 13 bases matching TRBD2. CDR1 and CDR2 (germline): MNHEY, SMNVEV (reference sequence). V trimming: 3 bases; J trimming: 4 bases; junction bases outside the gene matches: 7. This CDR3 is built from 17 residues. The CDR3 region has the DNA TGTGCCAGCAGTTTCGGACTAGCGGGGGCCCCTTCAGATACGCAGTATTTT. It is translated as CASSFGLAGAPSDTQYF.

This clonotype has a handful of counts. The V and J genes are TRBV12-3 or TRBV12-4 and TRBJ2-1; D gene uncertain. CDR3 length: 12 amino acids. Deletions cut 2 bases from V and 12 bases from J, with 11 bases between. CDR3 sequence (DNA): TGTGCCAGCAGTTTACCTTATCGCGGGCAGTTCTTC. It is translated as CASSLPYRGQFF.

This clonotype was detected only a few times. The chain couples TRBV5-1 to TRBJ2-7; TRBD2 aligns across 14 bases. The CDR3 totals 15 residues. J gave up 3 bases and V 4 bases, and 3 bases lay outside the gene matches. Germline CDR1 reads SGHRS; CDR2 reads YFSETQ. The CDR3 here is CASSNGTSGSYEQYF. CDR3 DNA: TGCGCCAGCAGCAACGGGACTAGCGGGAGCTACGAGCAGTACTTC.

The genes are TRBV7-8 and TRBJ2-1; TRBD2 matches 12 bases. Losses at the gene ends were 2 bases for V and 7 bases for J; bases not matched to a gene: 3. The CDR3 spans 15 residues. Per the germline V gene, CDR1 is SGHVS and CDR2 is FQNEAQ. DNA for the CDR3: TGTGCCAGCAGCTTACTAGGGACTAGCGGGAATGAGCAGTTCTTC. Its translation is CASSLLGTSGNEQFF.

The J gene is TRBJ2-1, the V gene TRBV2, with 9 bases lining up with TRBD2. From germline, CDR1 is SNHLY and CDR2 FYNNEI. Trimming took 3 bases from V and 7 from J; bases not matched to a gene: 19. The CDR3 runs to 19 residues. The DNA for the CDR3 is TGTGCCAGCAGTGACCCGACGGGGGGTAGCGGGAGTAGGTCGAATGAGCAGTTCTTC. It encodes CASSDPTGGSGSRSNEQFF.

The J gene is TRBJ1-2, the V gene TRBV3-1, with D unclear. The CDR3 is 13 residues long. Germline CDR1 and CDR2: LGHDT and YNNKEL (reference sequence). V dropped 5 bases and J dropped 5 bases, with 12 bases sitting between them. CDR3 sequence (DNA): TGTGCCAGCAGCGATCGGCTAAAATATGGCTACACCTTC. Protein: CASSDRLKYGYTF.